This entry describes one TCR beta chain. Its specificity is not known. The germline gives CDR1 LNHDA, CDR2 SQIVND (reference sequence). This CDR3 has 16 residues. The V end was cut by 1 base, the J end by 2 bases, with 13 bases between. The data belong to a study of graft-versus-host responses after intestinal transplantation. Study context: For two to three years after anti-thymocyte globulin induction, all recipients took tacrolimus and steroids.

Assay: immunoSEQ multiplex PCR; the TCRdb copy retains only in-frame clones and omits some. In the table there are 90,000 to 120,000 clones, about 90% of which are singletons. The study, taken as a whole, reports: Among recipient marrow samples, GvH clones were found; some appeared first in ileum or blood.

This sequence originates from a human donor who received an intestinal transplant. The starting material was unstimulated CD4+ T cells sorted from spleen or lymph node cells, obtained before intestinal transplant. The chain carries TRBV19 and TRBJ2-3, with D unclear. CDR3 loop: CASSIVGWQATDTQYF. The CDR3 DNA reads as TGTGCCAGTAGTATAGTTGGGTGGCAGGCCACAGATACGCAGTATTTT.